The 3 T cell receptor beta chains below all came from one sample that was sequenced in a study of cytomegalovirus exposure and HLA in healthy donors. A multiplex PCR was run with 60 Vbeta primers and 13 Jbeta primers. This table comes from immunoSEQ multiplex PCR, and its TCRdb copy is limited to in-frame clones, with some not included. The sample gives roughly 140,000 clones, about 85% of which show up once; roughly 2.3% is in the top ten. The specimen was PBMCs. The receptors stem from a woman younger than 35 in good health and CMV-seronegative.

CDR3 DNA sequence: TGTGCCAGCAACCAAAAAGGGGGCGCGGGGAAAGCTTTCTTT. Amino acid sequence: CASNQKGGAGKAFF. The chain joins TRBV6-1 to TRBJ1-1; 7 bases are a match to TRBD1. The length of the CDR3 is 14 residues. J was trimmed by 9 bases and V by 7 bases; bases with no gene match: 14. Germline V lookup: CDR1 MNHNS, CDR2 SASEGT.

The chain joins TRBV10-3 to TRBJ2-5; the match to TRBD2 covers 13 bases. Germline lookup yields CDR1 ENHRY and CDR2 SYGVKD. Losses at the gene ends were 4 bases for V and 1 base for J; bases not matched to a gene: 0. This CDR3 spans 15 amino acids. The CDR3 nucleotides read TGTGCCATCAGTGGACTAGCGGGGGGCCAAGAGACCCAGTACTTC. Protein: CAISGLAGGQETQYF.

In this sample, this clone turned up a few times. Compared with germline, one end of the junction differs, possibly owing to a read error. CDR3 nucleotides: TGCGCCAGCAGCCAAGACCCCGGGACAGGGGGTGAAAAACTGTTTTTT. This gives the protein CASSQDPGTGGEKLFF. The chain combines TRBV5-4 with TRBJ1-4; TRBD1 aligns across 11 bases. Germline V gene sequence: CDR1 SGHNT, CDR2 YYREEE (reference sequence). This CDR3 has 16 amino acids.